The clone carrying this TCR beta chain was counted ten times or more. The V and J ends lost 5 bases and 0 bases respectively, with 11 bases between them. Looked up from germline, CDR1 is KGHSH and CDR2 is LQKENI. CDR3 length equals 14 residues. These data originate in a study of T cells in Graves' hyperthyroidism and ophthalmopathy. Across the study: Peripheral blood samples were taken at initial diagnosis, prior to any treatment.

Amplification yielded TCR beta CDR3 regions, with RNA transcripts as the source. With the HTBI primer set, the TCR CDR3 went through a first round of RT-PCR. TCRdb used MiXCR to reprocess the multiplex PCR reads, holding one entry per CDR3 protein. The table includes about 590,000 distinct CDR3 sequences, approximately 14% detected once. Not enrolled were patients with uncontrolled infection, other autoimmune disease, pregnancy or lactation. This receptor was obtained from a woman younger than 35 with Graves' ophthalmopathy. The sequencing sample was made of blood. The chain links TRBV18 to TRBJ2-7; D is undetermined. CDR3 loop: CASSNTISSYEQYF. Here the CDR3 DNA reads TGTGCCAGCTCAAACACTATAAGCTCCTACGAGCAGTACTTC.